The rows below give T cell receptor beta chains drawn from one sample of a study of PD-L1 blockade in urothelial cancer. The table came from immunoSEQ multiplex PCR; TCRdb's copy has only in-frame clones and leaves some out. The profile covers some 87,000 clones, with about nine tenths appearing a single time and 2% to 2.5% taken by the ten largest. Sequenced here: PBMCs, sampled around atezolizumab (anti-PD-L1) treatment. All receptors come from a man aged 60 to 75 with urothelial cancer. CDR3s leave out the opening cysteine and the closing phenylalanine or tryptophan.

CDR3,V,J
ASSSGVGTSYEQY,TRBV7-9,TRBJ2-7
ASSVDLNRGGDEQF,TRBV9,TRBJ2-1
ASSLVGGGAAAEQF,TRBV7-2,TRBJ2-1
ATMGTSGVTDTQY,TRBV10-3,TRBJ2-3
ASSLSGLTGELF,TRBV27,TRBJ2-2
ASSFGQGAGGNQPQH,TRBV27,TRBJ1-5
ASSEAGEHYGYT,TRBV10-2,TRBJ1-2
ASSEEGPAGGSYEQY,TRBV6-1,TRBJ2-7
ASSDRDRGYNEQF,TRBV11-3,TRBJ2-1
ASSLRQGETIAGYT,TRBV28,TRBJ1-2
ASSYSGLADAYEQY,TRBV6-5,TRBJ2-7
ASSVTGTGDTGELF,TRBV7-2,TRBJ2-2
ASSLAAREQY,TRBV5-6,TRBJ2-7
ATSVLAGDYNEQF,TRBV15,TRBJ2-1
ASSPAQGYQPQH,TRBV6-6,TRBJ1-5
ATSNNRVGLSVRGYT,TRBV15,TRBJ1-2
ASSLPAETQY,TRBV5-1,TRBJ2-5